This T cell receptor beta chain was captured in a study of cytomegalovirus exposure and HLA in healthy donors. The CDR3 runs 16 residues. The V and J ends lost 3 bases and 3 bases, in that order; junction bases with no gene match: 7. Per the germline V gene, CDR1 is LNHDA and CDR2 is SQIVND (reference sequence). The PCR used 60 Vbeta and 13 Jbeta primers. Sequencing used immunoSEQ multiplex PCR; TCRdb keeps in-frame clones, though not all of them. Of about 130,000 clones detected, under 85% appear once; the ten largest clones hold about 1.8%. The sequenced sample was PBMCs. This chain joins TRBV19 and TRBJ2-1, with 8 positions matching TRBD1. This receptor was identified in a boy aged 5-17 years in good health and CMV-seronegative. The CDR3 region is CASSIGPGGLYNEQFF. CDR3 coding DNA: TGTGCCAGTAGTATTGGGCCAGGGGGCCTCTACAATGAGCAGTTCTTC.